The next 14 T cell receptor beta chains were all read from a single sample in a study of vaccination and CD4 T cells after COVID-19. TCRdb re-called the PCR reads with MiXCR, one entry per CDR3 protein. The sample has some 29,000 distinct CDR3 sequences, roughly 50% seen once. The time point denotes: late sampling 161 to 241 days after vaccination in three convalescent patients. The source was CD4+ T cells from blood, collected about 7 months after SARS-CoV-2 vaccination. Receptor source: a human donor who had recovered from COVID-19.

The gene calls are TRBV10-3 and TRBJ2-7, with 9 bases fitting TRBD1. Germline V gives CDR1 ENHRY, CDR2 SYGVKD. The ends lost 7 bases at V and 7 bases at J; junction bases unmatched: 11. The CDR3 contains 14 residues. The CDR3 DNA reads TGTGCCATCAACCCAAATCCCGACAGGGGGGAGCAGTACTTC. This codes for CAINPNPDRGEQYF.

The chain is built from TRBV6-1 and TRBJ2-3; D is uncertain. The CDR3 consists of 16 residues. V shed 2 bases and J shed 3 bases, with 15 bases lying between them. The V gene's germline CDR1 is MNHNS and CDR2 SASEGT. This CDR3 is CASSEKRNIPTDTQYF. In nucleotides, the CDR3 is TGTGCCAGCAGTGAAAAGAGGAACATACCAACAGATACGCAGTATTTT.

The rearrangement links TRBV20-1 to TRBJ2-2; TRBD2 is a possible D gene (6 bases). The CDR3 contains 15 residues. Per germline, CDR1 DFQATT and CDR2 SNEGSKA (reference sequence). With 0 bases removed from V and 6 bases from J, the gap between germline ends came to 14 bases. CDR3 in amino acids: CSARDRNSGAGELFF. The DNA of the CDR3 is TGCAGTGCTAGAGATCGAAATAGCGGAGCCGGGGAGCTGTTTTTT.

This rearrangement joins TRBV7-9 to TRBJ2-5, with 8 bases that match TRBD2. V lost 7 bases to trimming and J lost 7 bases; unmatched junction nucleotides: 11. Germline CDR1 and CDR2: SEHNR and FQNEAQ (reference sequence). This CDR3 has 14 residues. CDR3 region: CASKAGGIRGTQYF. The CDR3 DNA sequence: TGTGCCAGCAAGGCGGGGGGCATCCGCGGGACCCAGTACTTC.

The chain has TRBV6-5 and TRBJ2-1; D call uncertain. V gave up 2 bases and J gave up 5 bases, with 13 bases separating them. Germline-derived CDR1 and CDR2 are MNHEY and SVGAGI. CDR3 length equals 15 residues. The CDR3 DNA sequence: TGTGCCAGCAGTTACACGGACGTCACTCACAATGAGCAGTTCTTC. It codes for CASSYTDVTHNEQFF.

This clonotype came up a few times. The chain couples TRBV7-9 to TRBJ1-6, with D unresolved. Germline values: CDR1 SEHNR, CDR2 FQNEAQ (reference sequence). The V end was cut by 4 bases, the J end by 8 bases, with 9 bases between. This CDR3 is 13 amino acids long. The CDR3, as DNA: TGTGCCAGCAGCTCGTCACAAGATTCACCCCTCCACTTT. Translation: CASSSSQDSPLHF.

As DNA, the CDR3 is TGTGCCAGCAGCTTAATAATGACGGACTATGGCTACACCTTC. Its protein is CASSLIMTDYGYTF. The chain uses TRBV7-2 and TRBJ1-2; D remains unclear. This CDR3 comprises 14 residues. V lost 2 bases and J lost 3, with 10 bases in between. CDR1 SGHTA and CDR2 FQGNSA come from the germline V gene.

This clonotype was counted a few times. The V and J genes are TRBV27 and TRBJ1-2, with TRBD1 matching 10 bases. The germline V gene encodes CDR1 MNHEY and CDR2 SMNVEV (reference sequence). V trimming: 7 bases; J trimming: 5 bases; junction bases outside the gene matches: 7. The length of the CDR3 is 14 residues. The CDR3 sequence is CASTMRQGAYGYTF. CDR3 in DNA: TGTGCCAGCACCATGCGACAGGGGGCGTATGGCTACACCTTC.

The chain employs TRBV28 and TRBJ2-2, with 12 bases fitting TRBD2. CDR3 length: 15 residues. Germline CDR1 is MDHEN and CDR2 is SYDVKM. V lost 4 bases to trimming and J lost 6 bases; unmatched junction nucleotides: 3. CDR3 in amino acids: CASSSGLAGAGELFF. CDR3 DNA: TGTGCCAGCAGTTCGGGACTAGCGGGCGCCGGGGAGCTGTTTTTT.

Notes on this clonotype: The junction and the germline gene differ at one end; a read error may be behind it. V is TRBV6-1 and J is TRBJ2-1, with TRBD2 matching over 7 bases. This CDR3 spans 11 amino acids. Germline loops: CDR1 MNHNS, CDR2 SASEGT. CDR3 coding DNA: TGTGCCAGCAGTGCACGGGACTACAAAATCTTC. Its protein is CASSARDYKIF.

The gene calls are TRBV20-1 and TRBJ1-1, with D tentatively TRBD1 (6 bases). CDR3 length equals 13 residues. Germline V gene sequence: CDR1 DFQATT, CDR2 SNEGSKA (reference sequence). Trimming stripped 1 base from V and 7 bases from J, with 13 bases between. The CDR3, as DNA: TGCAGTGCTAGAGGTAAAGGGACATATGAAGCTTTCTTT. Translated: CSARGKGTYEAFF.

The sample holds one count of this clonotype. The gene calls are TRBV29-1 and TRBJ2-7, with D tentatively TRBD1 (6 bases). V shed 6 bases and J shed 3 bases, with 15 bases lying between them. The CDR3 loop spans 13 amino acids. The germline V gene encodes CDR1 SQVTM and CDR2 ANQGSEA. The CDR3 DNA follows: TGCAGCGTGGCAGGACAGACTCACTACGAGCAGTACTTC. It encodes CSVAGQTHYEQYF.

The CDR3 here is CASSVGTSGYNEQFF. In nucleotides, the CDR3 is TGTGCCAGTAGTGTGGGGACTAGCGGTTACAATGAGCAGTTCTTC. The V and J genes are TRBV19 and TRBJ2-1; 11 bases fit TRBD2. The CDR3 totals 15 residues. The V and J ends lost 5 bases and 4 bases, in that order; junction bases with no gene match: 4. Germline lookup yields CDR1 LNHDA and CDR2 SQIVND (reference sequence).

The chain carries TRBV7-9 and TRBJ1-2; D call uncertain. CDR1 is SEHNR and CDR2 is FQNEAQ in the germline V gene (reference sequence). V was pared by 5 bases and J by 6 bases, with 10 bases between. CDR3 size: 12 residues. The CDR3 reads CASSPYRDGYTF. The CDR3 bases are TGTGCCAGCAGCCCCTACCGTGATGGCTACACCTTC.